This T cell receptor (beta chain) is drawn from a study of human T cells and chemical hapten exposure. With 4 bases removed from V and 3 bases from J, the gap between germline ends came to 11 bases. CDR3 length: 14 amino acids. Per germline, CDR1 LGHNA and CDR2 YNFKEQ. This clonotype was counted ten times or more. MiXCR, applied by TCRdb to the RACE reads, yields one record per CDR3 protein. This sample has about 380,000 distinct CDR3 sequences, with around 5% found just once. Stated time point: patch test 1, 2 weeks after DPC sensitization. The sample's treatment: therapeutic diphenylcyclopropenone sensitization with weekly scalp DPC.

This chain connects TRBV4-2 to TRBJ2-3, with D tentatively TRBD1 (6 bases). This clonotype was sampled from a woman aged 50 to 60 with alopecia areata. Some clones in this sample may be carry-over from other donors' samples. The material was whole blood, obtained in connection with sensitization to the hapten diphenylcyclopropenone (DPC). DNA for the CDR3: TGTGCCAGCAGCCCCCCCGACAGGACAGATACGCAGTATTTT. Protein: CASSPPDRTDTQYF.